The 31 T cell receptor beta chains in this list originate from one sample, sequenced in a study of CD8 T cells in Susac syndrome. Random hexamers served to reverse transcribe roughly 0.5 to 1 ug RNA. TCRdb fed the immunoSEQ multiplex PCR reads into MiXCR, producing one record per CDR3 protein. The sample gives a few hundred thousand distinct CDR3 sequences, more than 75% of which show up once; about 0.11% is in the top ten. The sample comprised CD8+ T cells from PBMCs. Receptors originate from a human donor with multiple sclerosis.

This clonotype was seen more than once but under ten times. J is TRBJ2-7 and V is TRBV11-2; 10 bases match TRBD1. The trim removed 7 bases at V and 4 bases at J, leaving 10 bases unmatched. Germline V gene data show CDR1 as SGHAT and CDR2 as FQNNGV. This CDR3 has 15 residues. The CDR3 region has the DNA TGTGCCAGCAACCTCGGGCGGACAGGGGGTTACGAGCAGTACTTC. As protein: CASNLGRTGGYEQYF.

The chain's CDR3 is CASSQDPVYRLETQYF. CDR3 nucleotides: TGTGCCAGCAGCCAAGATCCCGTTTATCGCCTTGAGACCCAGTACTTC. This chain uses TRBV3-1 with TRBJ2-5, with D unclear. CDR1 LGHDT and CDR2 YNNKEL come from the germline V gene (reference sequence). V was shortened by 0 bases and J by 5 bases, with 16 bases between the two germline ends. The CDR3 is 16 residues long.

The J gene is TRBJ2-7, the V gene TRBV2; the match to TRBD2 covers 9 bases. Germline values: CDR1 SNHLY, CDR2 FYNNEI. The CDR3 runs 15 residues. The junction had 9 bases not matched to a gene; V was cut back by 3 bases and J by 6 bases. CDR3 nucleotides: TGTGCCAGCAGTGACCCGGCTAGCGGGATAAGCGAGCAGTACTTC. Protein product: CASSDPASGISEQYF.

This clonotype was detected a few times. V gene TRBV28 combines with J gene TRBJ2-7; D is unclear. With 4 bases removed from V and 3 bases from J, the gap between germline ends came to 10 bases. Per germline, CDR1 MDHEN and CDR2 SYDVKM. This CDR3 has 13 amino acids. The CDR3 loop is CASSSPFDYEQYF. The CDR3 DNA sequence: TGTGCCAGCAGTTCCCCCTTTGACTACGAGCAGTACTTC.

V gene TRBV28 combines with J gene TRBJ2-3; possibly TRBD2 for D (6 bases). Trimming stripped 10 bases from V and 2 bases from J, with 19 bases between. The CDR3 totals 15 residues. CDR1 and CDR2 from the germline V gene are MDHEN and SYDVKM. The CDR3 loop reads CATSEQRANTDTQYF. The CDR3 bases are TGTGCCACCTCGGAGCAGCGGGCAAACACAGATACGCAGTATTTT.

V usage is TRBV12-5 and J usage is TRBJ1-1; maybe TRBD1 (6 bases). CDR1 is LGHNT and CDR2 is FRNRAP in the germline V gene. The CDR3 runs 17 residues. The V end was cut by 3 bases, the J end by 0 bases, with 17 bases between. The CDR3 region is CASGLSAKGGMNTEAFF. DNA of the CDR3: TGTGCTAGTGGTTTAAGTGCGAAGGGGGGCATGAACACTGAAGCTTTCTTT.

The rearrangement links TRBV6-2 or TRBV6-3 to TRBJ2-1; 7 positions agree with TRBD1. The germline V gene encodes CDR1 MNHEY and CDR2 SVGEGT. Trimming at V came to 4 bases and at J to 7 bases, leaving 7 bases not matched to a gene. The CDR3 loop spans 14 amino acids. The CDR3 sequence: CASSSRDSPNEQFF. Here the CDR3 DNA reads TGTGCCAGCAGTTCCCGGGACAGTCCTAATGAGCAGTTCTTC.

CDR3 sequence reads: CASSTPTGSEQYF. Written as DNA, the CDR3 is TGTGCCAGCAGCACCCCGACAGGGTCCGAGCAGTACTTC. The chain is built from TRBV11-1 and TRBJ2-7, with 7 bases fitting TRBD1. CDR1 is SGHAT and CDR2 is FQDESV in the germline V gene (reference sequence). V shed 5 bases and J 6 bases; nucleotides not matched to a gene: 7. The CDR3 totals 13 residues.

The gene calls are TRBV27 and TRBJ2-3; D call uncertain. Trimming took off 5 bases at V and 6 bases at J, with 6 bases between the two ends. CDR3 length: 11 amino acids. Germline V gives CDR1 MNHEY, CDR2 SMNVEV (reference sequence). This CDR3 reads CASSRRDTQYF. In nucleotides, the CDR3 is TGTGCCAGCAGTCGGCGTGATACGCAGTATTTT.

This clonotype was seen just once. The chain couples TRBV12-3 or TRBV12-4 to TRBJ2-1; 10 bases fit TRBD1. The CDR3 has 13 residues. The V segment lost 7 bases and the J segment 6 bases; nucleotides outside the gene matches: 3. The CDR3 is CASIGTGVNEQFF. The DNA for the CDR3 is TGTGCCAGCATCGGGACAGGGGTCAATGAGCAGTTCTTC.

V is TRBV2 and J is TRBJ2-3; TRBD1 agrees at 11 bases. The CDR3 spans 13 residues. Germline CDR1 SNHLY, CDR2 FYNNEI. V was pared by 9 bases and J by 3 bases, with 2 bases of the junction left unmatched. CDR3 sequence reads: CARRDRGTDTQYF. The CDR3 DNA reads as TGTGCCAGACGGGACAGGGGGACAGATACGCAGTATTTT.

The J gene is TRBJ1-1, the V gene TRBV2; D ambiguous. The CDR3 runs to 15 residues. Looked up from germline, CDR1 is SNHLY and CDR2 is FYNNEI. V was trimmed by 2 bases and J by 0 bases, leaving 10 bases between them. CDR3 region: CASSERLTVNTEAFF. CDR3 coding DNA: TGTGCCAGCAGTGAAAGGCTCACGGTGAACACTGAAGCTTTCTTT.

The rearrangement joins TRBV9 to TRBJ2-3, with TRBD2 matching 12 bases. The V gene end was trimmed by 1 base and the J gene end by 0 bases; junction bases not matched to a gene: 12. The CDR3 is made up of 20 amino acids. The germline gives CDR1 SGDLS, CDR2 YYNGEE. CDR3 in amino acids: CASSVSRLAGASTSTDTQYF. In DNA, the CDR3 is TGTGCCAGCAGCGTAAGCCGACTAGCGGGAGCATCCACTAGCACAGATACGCAGTATTTT.

V and J are TRBV11-2 and TRBJ2-7; no definite D call. The CDR3 runs to 12 residues. The germline V gene has CDR1 SGHAT and CDR2 FQNNGV. Trimming pared 2 bases from V and 3 bases from J, leaving 5 bases between. The CDR3 DNA sequence: TGTGCCAGCAGCTTACACTACTACGAGCAGTACTTC. Amino acids: CASSLHYYEQYF.

V and J are TRBV29-1 and TRBJ2-7; TRBD1 matches 7 bases. The germline V gene has CDR1 SQVTM and CDR2 ANQGSEA. The V and J ends lost 5 bases and 4 bases, in that order; junction bases with no gene match: 11. This CDR3 comprises 14 residues. This chain's CDR3 is CSVSRQGGIYEQYF. The CDR3 DNA reads as TGCAGCGTTTCCCGACAGGGTGGGATTTACGAGCAGTACTTC.

This clonotype occurred a few times. CDR3: CASSVGTSGDTQYF. The CDR3 DNA reads TGTGCCAGCAGTGTCGGGACTAGCGGAGATACGCAGTATTTT. J is TRBJ2-3 and V is TRBV25-1, with TRBD2 identical over 11 bases. This CDR3 has 14 residues. The germline V gene has CDR1 MGHDK and CDR2 SYGVNS. After removal of 4 bases from V and 5 bases from J, the junction contained 2 bases not matched to a gene.

The chain joins TRBV20-1 to TRBJ1-1, with 8 positions matching TRBD1. CDR3 length: 18 residues. The V gene end was trimmed by 0 bases and the J gene end by 2 bases; junction bases not matched to a gene: 14. CDR1 and CDR2 from the germline V gene are DFQATT and SNEGSKA (reference sequence). CDR3 coding DNA: TGCAGTGCTAGAGATCGTGCCAGGGGGCTAGAAGGAAACACTGAAGCTTTCTTT. It specifies CSARDRARGLEGNTEAFF.

The CDR3 loop reads CASSRDSASSYNEQFF. In DNA, the CDR3 is TGTGCCAGCAGCCGGGACAGTGCGAGCTCCTACAATGAGCAGTTCTTC. The chain combines TRBV2 with TRBJ2-1; 7 nucleotides line up with TRBD1. With 6 bases clipped from V and 0 bases from J, the junction kept 8 bases outside the gene matches. This CDR3 is built from 16 residues. Germline loops: CDR1 SNHLY, CDR2 FYNNEI.

This chain uses TRBV25-1 with TRBJ1-2; possibly TRBD1 for D (5 bases). The CDR3 has 16 amino acids. Deletions cut 1 base from V and 6 bases from J, with 18 bases between. Germline-derived CDR1 and CDR2 are MGHDK and SYGVNS. The CDR3 DNA sequence: TGTGCCAGCAGTGAATCCCCCCCGGGGGTTCTAAATGGCTACACCTTC. It translates to CASSESPPGVLNGYTF.

V gene TRBV7-8 combines with J gene TRBJ2-1; either TRBD1 or TRBD2 may fit D (6 bases each). Trimming shortened V by 1 base and J by 4 bases, and 14 bases separated the two germline ends. This CDR3 has 16 amino acids. Per the germline V gene, CDR1 is SGHVS and CDR2 is FQNEAQ. The CDR3 DNA follows: TGTGCCAGCAGCTTAGGCCCGGGGGCTAATTACAATGAGCAGTTCTTC. Residues: CASSLGPGANYNEQFF. Full variable domain (outside the CDR3, taken from reference TRBV7-8 and TRBJ2-1): GAGVSQSPRYKVAKRGQDVALRCDPISGHVSLFWYQQALGQGPEFLTYFQNEAQLDKSGLPSDRFFAERPEGSVSTLKIQRTQQEDSAVYLCASSLGPGANYNEQFFGPGTRLTVL.

This clonotype has just a few counts. The chain uses TRBV30 and TRBJ2-7; a weak D match, TRBD2 (6 bases). Germline loops: CDR1 GTSNPN, CDR2 SVGIG (reference sequence). The CDR3 spans 14 residues. Deletions cut 2 bases from V and 5 bases from J, with 16 bases between. CDR3 nucleotides: TGTGCCTGGAGTCCCCCGACTAGAGGCGACGAGCAGTACTTC. Protein: CAWSPPTRGDEQYF.

This clonotype appeared a single time. V and J are TRBV6-1 and TRBJ1-2, with D unclear. Trimming removed 1 base from V and 7 bases from J, with 19 bases in between. CDR1 MNHNS and CDR2 SASEGT come from the germline V gene. The CDR3 has 16 amino acids. DNA for the CDR3: TGTGCCAGCAGTGAAGTCATCCTTGGTCGAAATAGTGGCTACACCTTC. Translation gives CASSEVILGRNSGYTF.

The chain employs TRBV13 and TRBJ2-3, with 8 positions matching TRBD2. Per germline, CDR1 PRHDT and CDR2 FYEKMQ (reference sequence). This CDR3 contains 12 residues. Germline trimming cut 5 bases from V and 11 bases from J; bases unmatched to any gene: 6. The CDR3 DNA reads TGTGCCAGCAGCAGGGGACTAGAGGTGCAGTATTTT. Translation: CASSRGLEVQYF.

The chain links TRBV28 to TRBJ2-2; D gene unclear. In germline, CDR1 is MDHEN, CDR2 SYDVKM. Between the trimmed V and J ends, which lost 1 base and 5 bases, there was a span of 8 bases. The CDR3 has 14 residues. The CDR3 DNA reads as TGTGCCAGCAGTTTATTAAGCCAGACCGGGGAGCTGTTTTTT. Translating gives CASSLLSQTGELFF.

The chain uses TRBV6-5 and TRBJ2-5; D assignment may be TRBD1 or TRBD2 (5 bases each). Trimming removed 0 bases from V and 5 bases from J, with 13 bases in between. The CDR3 runs to 15 residues. Germline CDR1 reads MNHEY; CDR2 reads SVGAGI. Here the CDR3 reads CASSYSGTWGETQYF. Written as DNA, the CDR3 is TGTGCCAGCAGTTACTCAGGGACCTGGGGGGAGACCCAGTACTTC.

The rearrangement joins TRBV27 to TRBJ2-7; 8 bases line up with TRBD2. Trimming cost V 7 bases and J 3 bases; bases outside gene matches: 11. This CDR3 comprises 15 residues. Germline V gene lookup returns CDR1 MNHEY and CDR2 SMNVEV (reference sequence). The CDR3 reads CASKGAAGALYEQYF. CDR3 sequence (DNA): TGTGCCAGCAAGGGTGCAGCGGGAGCTCTCTACGAGCAGTACTTC.

The chain couples TRBV5-4 to TRBJ2-5, with D possibly TRBD2 on 5 matching bases. The CDR3 extends over 16 amino acids. Looked up from germline, CDR1 is SGHNT and CDR2 is YYREEE (reference sequence). V was clipped by 3 bases and J by 1 base, with 16 bases between them. CDR3 protein: CASSSLSGEFQETQYF. As DNA, the CDR3 is TGTGCCAGCAGCTCATTATCCGGGGAATTCCAAGAGACCCAGTACTTC.

V is TRBV27 and J is TRBJ2-7, with TRBD1 as a possible D gene (6 bases). From germline, CDR1 is MNHEY and CDR2 SMNVEV (reference sequence). The length of the CDR3 is 15 residues. V was cut by 5 bases and J by 4 bases, with 18 bases left in between. In nucleotides, the CDR3 is TGTGCCAGCAGTCCCCATCGACAGGATAGGTACGAGCAGTACTTC. Its protein is CASSPHRQDRYEQYF.

The chain combines TRBV11-2 with TRBJ1-4; TRBD1 matches 8 bases. Germline V gene sequence: CDR1 SGHAT, CDR2 FQNNGV. This CDR3 spans 14 amino acids. The V segment lost 3 bases and the J segment 12 bases; nucleotides outside the gene matches: 9. CDR3 bases: TGTGCCAGCAGCTTCGGGACAGGCCACGGGGAACTGTTTTTT. Its translation: CASSFGTGHGELFF.

The chain employs TRBV12-3 or TRBV12-4 and TRBJ1-1; 9 nucleotides align to TRBD1. The length of the CDR3 is 14 residues. With V trimmed by 6 bases and J by 5 bases, 7 bases remained unmatched. CDR3 DNA sequence: TGTGCCAGCAGCCCAACAGGGGGCTGGACTGAAGCTTTCTTT. Its protein is CASSPTGGWTEAFF.

The chain recombines TRBV5-4 with TRBJ1-2; D might be TRBD1 (6 bases). CDR1 SGHNT and CDR2 YYREEE come from the germline V gene (reference sequence). V was pared by 1 base and J by 6 bases, with 13 bases between. The CDR3 consists of 14 residues. CDR3 nucleotides: TGTGCCAGCAGCTTGCTAGGGGGAAGGAATGGCTACACCTTC. This gives the protein CASSLLGGRNGYTF.